A single T cell receptor (beta chain) is shown here with its context. Its antigen is not yet known. Nothing much larger sits one base from this clone, and base qualities are not available. The sample's treatment or condition label, decoded: 15 to 20 received Ad26.COV2.S at low or high dose, single or two shots; about 5 received placebo; per-sample allocation not given. Repertoires of vaccine and placebo recipients were sequenced from samples taken on day 63 after the first injection. Cohort 1b enrolled 20 to 30 adults aged 18-55 years at a single site in Boston, USA, between 29 July and 7 August 2020. Ad26.COV2.S was a replication-incompetent adenovirus type 26 vector that expressed a prefusion-stabilized SARS-CoV-2 spike protein derived from the original Wuhan strain. The CDR3 measures 12 amino acids from cysteine to phenylalanine. The sequence is cut down to CDR3 DNA, 36 bases in frame from base 1. V is shortened by 7 bases, J by 8 bases, and the region joining them spans 14 bases. From the germline V gene (reference sequence), CDR1 is GTSNPN and CDR2 is SVGIG.

These data belong to a study of Ad26.COV2.S vaccination and SARS-CoV-2 variants (dated by TCRdb to about 2021). About the study as a whole: Vaccine-arm donors came from COV1001, a multicentre, randomized, double-blind, placebo-controlled phase I-IIa trial of Ad26.COV2.S in healthy adults. Ad26.COV2.S was administered intramuscularly at 5 x 10^10 or 1 x 10^11 viral particles, either as a single shot or as two shots given 56 days apart. TCRbeta repertoire sequencing was used to assess the specificity and breadth of SARS-CoV-2-reactive T cell receptors after Ad26.COV2.S vaccination. The TCR-sequenced set comprised approximately 30 samples: about 19 Ad26.COV2.S vaccine recipients, 5 placebo recipients and 8 SARS-CoV-2 convalescent individuals. Participants in the trial were split at random into five groups of five each, receiving low-dose or high-dose Ad26.COV2.S once or twice, or else placebo on both occasions. Blinding of investigators to trial group allocation was maintained during experiments and outcome assessment. Overall study results and their limits: After vaccination, substantial breadth of spike-specific CD8+ and CD4+ T cell responses was reported. It was noted by the authors that total T cell responses may have been underestimated by the TCR breadth and depth analyses. Compared with placebo recipients, Ad26.COV2.S recipients showed higher spike-specific TCR breadth (P = 0.0014). Comparable non-spike TCR breadth was observed between vaccine and placebo recipients, consistent with only spike being contained in the vaccine. The study was not powered for comparison of responses between vaccine doses or regimens.

The immunoSEQ Assay was the method used to sequence TCRbeta CDR3 regions. After extraction, genomic DNA underwent amplification by bias-controlled multiplex PCR, followed by high-throughput sequencing. The authors processed their data as follows. To quantify the absolute abundance of each unique TCRbeta CDR3 region, sequences were collapsed and filtered. T cell fraction was estimated by normalizing TCRbeta template counts to usable DNA, with usable DNA measured through amplification of reference genes found in all nucleated cells. Repertoire TCRs were annotated as SARS-CoV-2-specific when V gene, CDR3 amino acid sequence and J gene were exactly matched to a known reactive TCR set. The reference SARS-CoV-2 TCR set came from MIRA and was filtered for enrichment in COVID-19-positive ImmuneCODE repertoires, removing public or cross-reactive TCRs. Based on the MIRA antigens, annotated TCRs were further analysed at the level of specific ORF or position within ORF. Depth was the summed frequency of annotated unique rearrangements, while breadth was defined as annotated unique rearrangements over total unique productive rearrangements. Two-sided Wilcoxon rank-sum tests were applied when comparing TCR breadth between groups. This immuneACCESS table, as held by TCRdb, lists in-frame sequences with V and J called but not all clones. Of the missing ones, under half trace to an unresolved V gene in checked studies; the others have no known cause. That table supplies the V and J calls and clone size; D and trimming were determined from the DNA. Within this sample are about 450,000 clones, with about 91% of them counted one time only. In total, the top ten clones hold just over 2.5% of the sample.

This TCR was recovered from a person between 18 and 65 years old who received the Ad26.COV2.S COVID-19 vaccine or a placebo. The V and J segments used are TRBV30 and TRBJ1-4, with TRBD1 perhaps the D gene, on 5 matching bases. Sequenced material: peripheral blood, taken in a trial of Ad26.COV2.S vaccine versus placebo. The nucleotide sequence is TGTGCCTCGAAACGACAGAACGAAAAACTGTTTTTT. It is translated as CASKRQNEKLFF.